The 11 T cell receptor beta chains listed next were all sequenced from one sample in a study of T cell repertoires in cytomegalovirus infection. TCRdb passed the reads through MiXCR, listing each CDR3 protein once. Of 300,000 or so distinct CDR3 sequences in the sample, about 9.1% were seen once. The sample taken for sequencing was PBMCs. All receptors derive from a human donor in good health (CMV status not recorded). Some clones in this sample may be carry-over from other donors' samples.

The genes are TRBV27 and TRBJ2-7, with no clear D. In germline, CDR1 is MNHEY, CDR2 SMNVEV (reference sequence). The CDR3 contains 14 residues. Trimming shortened V by 4 bases and J by 3 bases, and 13 bases separated the two germline ends. This CDR3 reads CASSSYMSGYEQYV. CDR3 DNA sequence: TGTGCCAGCAGTTCCTATATGTCAGGCTACGAGCAGTACGTC.

This clonotype was found many times. The rearrangement links TRBV7-2 to TRBJ1-5; TRBD1 might be the D (6 bases). Looked up from germline, CDR1 is SGHTA and CDR2 is FQGNSA. The CDR3 covers 14 residues. Trimming left V 4 bases short and J 4 bases short, with 11 bases between. The CDR3 DNA is TGTGCCAGCAGCTCCGGGACAACAAATCAGCCCCAGCATTTT. Translating gives CASSSGTTNQPQHF.

This clonotype was counted a few times. The CDR3: CASSPPQGAYTEAFF. In nucleotides, the CDR3 is TGTGCCAGCAGCCCCCCCCAGGGGGCGTACACTGAAGCTTTCTTT. The rearrangement joins TRBV28 to TRBJ1-1, with TRBD1 matching 8 bases. V shed 6 bases, J shed 3 bases, and the junction held 9 bases outside the gene matches. The CDR3 spans 15 residues. Germline CDR1 is MDHEN and CDR2 is SYDVKM.

This clonotype was detected only a few times. The chain combines TRBV5-1 with TRBJ1-5, with D maybe TRBD1 (6 bases). The V gene lost 0 bases and the J gene lost 5 bases, with 12 bases spanning the gap. Germline-derived CDR1 and CDR2 are SGHRS and YFSETQ. The CDR3 loop spans 15 amino acids. This chain's CDR3 is CASSLDAGVDQPQHF. Written as DNA, the CDR3 is TGCGCCAGCAGCTTGGATGCAGGGGTGGATCAGCCCCAGCATTTT. Variable domain in full (rest from reference TRBV5-1 and TRBJ1-5): KAGVTQTPRYLIKTRGQQVTLSCSPISGHRSVSWYQQTPGQGLQFLFEYFSETQRNKGNFPGRFSGRQFSNSRSEMNVSTLELGDSALYLCASSLDAGVDQPQHFGDGTRLSIL.

This clonotype was detected ten times or more. V gene TRBV7-2 combines with J gene TRBJ2-7, with 7 bases identical to TRBD1. The J segment lost 6 bases and the V segment lost 1 base, leaving 6 bases of the junction unmatched. Per germline, CDR1 SGHTA and CDR2 FQGNSA. The CDR3 is 14 amino acids. CDR3 region: CASSLEGTVTEQYV. The CDR3 coding sequence is TGTGCCAGCAGCTTAGAGGGGACAGTGACCGAGCAGTACGTC.

About this clonotype: A read error may explain this, as a much larger clone is one base away. The rearrangement joins TRBV6-2 or TRBV6-3 to TRBJ2-3; 8 bases fit TRBD1. This CDR3 spans 18 amino acids. V lost 6 bases, J lost 2 bases, and 16 bases stayed unmatched. CDR1 and CDR2 (germline): MNHEY, SVGEGT. CDR3 region: CASSPLYLQGDDTDTQYF. The CDR3 nucleotides are TGTGCCAGCAGCCCCCTTTACTTACAGGGGGACGACACAGATACGCAGTATTTT.

This clonotype was detected ten times or more. This sequence joins TRBV6-5 and TRBJ1-1; 8 nucleotides match TRBD1. Germline CDR1 MNHEY, CDR2 SVGAGI. The J segment lost 0 bases and the V segment lost 0 bases, leaving 3 bases of the junction unmatched. There are 16 residues in the CDR3. The CDR3 protein is CASSYSRTGLNTEAFF. The CDR3 DNA follows: TGTGCCAGCAGTTACTCGCGGACAGGGTTGAACACTGAAGCTTTCTTT.

The table lists this clonotype with a few counts. The chain combines TRBV18 with TRBJ2-5; the match to TRBD2 covers 10 bases. From germline, CDR1 is KGHSH and CDR2 LQKENI. The CDR3 is 17 residues long. The ends lost 2 bases at V and 5 bases at J; junction bases unmatched: 11. CDR3 sequence: CASSPTAAASGGETQYF. In nucleotides, the CDR3 is TGTGCCAGCTCACCAACTGCAGCAGCTAGCGGGGGTGAGACCCAGTACTTC.

V gene TRBV20-1 combines with J gene TRBJ2-7; tentatively, D is TRBD1 (5 bases). V lost 5 bases and J 4 bases, leaving 6 bases between the germline ends. The V gene's germline CDR1 is DFQATT and CDR2 SNEGSKA (reference sequence). The length of the CDR3 is 10 residues. The CDR3 sequence is CSAQGYEQYV. CDR3 nucleotides: TGCAGTGCTCAGGGTTACGAGCAGTACGTC.

The table lists this clonotype with many counts. This sequence joins TRBV10-3 and TRBJ1-1; D not resolved. The CDR3 runs to 11 residues. Trimming removed 6 bases at V and 1 base at J, with 3 bases between. Germline-derived CDR1 and CDR2 are ENHRY and SYGVKD. In DNA form, the CDR3 reads TGTGCCATCAGAAAGAACACTGAAGCTTTCTTT. As protein: CAIRKNTEAFF.

This clonotype appeared many times. This chain joins TRBV7-8 and TRBJ1-4; no clear D gene. Germline CDR1 and CDR2: SGHVS and FQNEAQ. This CDR3 contains 17 residues. Trimming pared 5 bases from V and 4 bases from J, leaving 20 bases between. The CDR3 nucleotides are TGTGCCAGCAGCAAACTGGATAGGCGCCTCCTTAATGAAAAACTGTTTTTT. This encodes CASSKLDRRLLNEKLFF.